This T cell receptor (beta chain) was identified during a study of patients and donors after allogeneic stem cell transplantation. TCRdb reprocessed the RT-PCR reads with MiXCR, giving one entry per CDR3 protein. The data contain 150,000 to 250,000 distinct CDR3 sequences, less than 45% of them singletons. The V gene lost 6 bases and the J gene lost 2 bases, with 16 bases spanning the gap. This CDR3 comprises 15 residues. Germline V gene lookup returns CDR1 ENHRY and CDR2 SYGVKD. This clonotype was observed a few times. The sequenced sample was blood, either unsorted or a sorted T cell fraction (not recorded which). The genes are TRBV10-3 and TRBJ1-2; D perhaps matches TRBD1 (6 bases). This receptor was taken from a human donor who was either an allogeneic HSCT recipient or a stem cell or donor lymphocyte infusion donor (not recorded which). It is not recorded whose cells these are; they may come from a transplant donor. Here the CDR3 DNA reads TGTGCCATCAGGGGAACTAGACAGGACAACTATGGCTACACCTTC. This translates into CAIRGTRQDNYGYTF.